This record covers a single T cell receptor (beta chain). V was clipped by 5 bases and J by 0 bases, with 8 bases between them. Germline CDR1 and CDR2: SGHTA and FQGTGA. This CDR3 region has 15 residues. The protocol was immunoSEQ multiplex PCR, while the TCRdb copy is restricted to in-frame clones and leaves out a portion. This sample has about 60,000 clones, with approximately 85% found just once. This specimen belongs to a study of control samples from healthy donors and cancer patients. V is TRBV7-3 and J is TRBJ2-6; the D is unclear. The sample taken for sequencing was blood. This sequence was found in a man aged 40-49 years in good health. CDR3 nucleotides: TGTGCCAGCAGCCTCTCAGGCTCTGGGGCCAACGTCCTGACTTTC. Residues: CASSLSGSGANVLTF.